Presented here are 26 T cell receptor beta chains from one specimen sequenced in a study of T cell repertoires in cytomegalovirus infection. TCRdb analysed the reads with MiXCR anew, one entry per CDR3 protein. The sample carries approximately 150,000 distinct CDR3 sequences, approximately 17% recorded once. The sample comprised CD8+ T cells from PBMCs. The receptors shown here come from a human donor in good health (CMV status not recorded). Some clones in this sample may be carry-over from other donors' samples.

This clonotype was counted a few times. The chain employs TRBV7-6 and TRBJ2-3, with 11 bases identical to TRBD2. The germline CDR1 and CDR2 sequences are SGHVS and FNYEAQ. The V and J ends lost 5 bases and 0 bases, in that order; junction bases with no gene match: 13. The length of the CDR3 is 19 residues. In DNA form, the CDR3 reads TGTGCCAGCAGCCCCACTCCTAGCGGGAGGAACCGAAGCACAGATACGCAGTATTTT. Amino acid sequence: CASSPTPSGRNRSTDTQYF.

The chain carries TRBV10-1 and TRBJ2-7; D not certain. The germline V and J ends were trimmed by 4 bases and 1 base, with 8 bases remaining between them. The CDR3 covers 13 residues. The germline V gene encodes CDR1 WNHNN and CDR2 SYGVQD (reference sequence). DNA for the CDR3: TGCGCCAGCAGTGTAGACCAGTCCTACGAGCAGTACTTC. It encodes CASSVDQSYEQYF.

This chain uses TRBV27 with TRBJ1-1, with TRBD1 matching 8 bases. CDR3 length equals 15 residues. The germline V gene has CDR1 MNHEY and CDR2 SMNVEV (reference sequence). V lost 7 bases, J lost 7 bases, and 14 bases stayed unmatched. CDR3 sequence: CASTLSTGGSDEAFF. The CDR3 nucleotides are TGTGCCAGCACCCTATCAACAGGGGGATCGGATGAAGCTTTCTTT.

This clonotype was picked up a small number of times. The chain uses TRBV7-9 and TRBJ2-1, with 9 nucleotides matching TRBD2. V lost 5 bases to trimming and J lost 4 bases; unmatched junction nucleotides: 6. The CDR3 contains 15 residues. Germline loops: CDR1 SEHNR, CDR2 FQNEAQ (reference sequence). CDR3 nucleotides: TGTGCCAGCAGCCCGCGGGAGGGCCAGTACAATGAGCAGTTCTTC. Amino acids: CASSPREGQYNEQFF.

The chain recombines TRBV7-3 with TRBJ2-1, with TRBD2 matching over 7 bases. The CDR3 totals 15 residues. Per the germline V gene, CDR1 is SGHTA and CDR2 is FQGTGA. With 2 bases clipped from V and 8 bases from J, the junction kept 9 bases outside the gene matches. The CDR3: CASSLGQAGWDEQFF. The CDR3 DNA reads as TGTGCCAGCAGCTTAGGGCAAGCGGGGTGGGATGAGCAGTTCTTC.

The chain combines TRBV29-1 with TRBJ1-2; 8 bases match TRBD1. The germline CDR1 and CDR2 sequences are SQVTM and ANQGSEA. V lost 7 bases and J lost 4; bases outside the gene matches: 14. This CDR3 spans 15 amino acids. The CDR3: CSASYQGARGYGYTF. CDR3 DNA sequence: TGCAGCGCCTCGTACCAGGGGGCGCGGGGCTATGGCTACACCTTC.

The chain employs TRBV6-2 or TRBV6-3 and TRBJ2-7; no clear D. V was shortened by 6 bases and J by 2 bases, with 11 bases between the two germline ends. The germline gives CDR1 MNHEY, CDR2 SVGEGT. This CDR3 has 13 residues. In DNA, the CDR3 is TGTGCCAGCAGCCAAGACGGAGCCTACGAGCAGTACTTC. Translation gives CASSQDGAYEQYF.

This clonotype has more than one count but fewer than ten. J is TRBJ1-1 and V is TRBV27, with D perhaps matching TRBD1 (5 bases). The CDR3 is 14 amino acids. The germline V gene encodes CDR1 MNHEY and CDR2 SMNVEV (reference sequence). Trimming took off 8 bases at V and 4 bases at J, with 17 bases between the two ends. CDR3 loop: CASANRGLGTEAFF. The CDR3 DNA is TGTGCCAGCGCAAATAGGGGTCTCGGCACTGAAGCTTTCTTT.

The rearrangement uses TRBV7-6 and TRBJ2-7; no reliable D call. V lost 5 bases and J lost 2, with 13 bases in between. Germline CDR1 and CDR2: SGHVS and FNYEAQ. The CDR3 length is 14 residues. Here the CDR3 reads CASSVTTIAYEQYF. For the CDR3, the DNA is TGTGCCAGCAGCGTCACTACAATAGCCTACGAGCAGTACTTC.

The rearrangement uses TRBV7-2 and TRBJ1-1, with D tentatively TRBD1 (5 bases). Germline values: CDR1 SGHTA, CDR2 FQGNSA. Trimming took 4 bases from V and 0 from J, leaving 9 bases between them. CDR3 length equals 14 residues. The CDR3 DNA is TGTGCCAGCAGCTCGGTGGGGCTGAACACTGAAGCTTTCTTT. Encoded protein: CASSSVGLNTEAFF.

The rearrangement joins TRBV12-5 to TRBJ2-7, with D unclear. Trimming took off 7 bases at V and 3 bases at J, with 16 bases between the two ends. From germline, CDR1 is LGHNT and CDR2 FRNRAP. The CDR3 runs 14 residues. In DNA form, the CDR3 reads TGTGCTAGTGCCCCGGCTGGGCACAACTACGAGCAGTACTTC. It codes for CASAPAGHNYEQYF.

This clonotype was detected many times. The rearrangement links TRBV7-2 to TRBJ2-1; D is ambiguous. In germline, CDR1 is SGHTA, CDR2 FQGNSA. V was shortened by 4 bases and J by 10 bases, with 11 bases between the two germline ends. The CDR3 is 12 amino acids. The CDR3 region has the DNA TGTGCCAGCAGCTCTAGAGTAAGCGAGCAGTTCTTC. Encoded protein: CASSSRVSEQFF.

There are a few counts of this clonotype. The gene calls are TRBV29-1 and TRBJ2-1, with TRBD2 identical over 11 bases. Unmatched junction bases numbered 6, after V lost 4 bases and J lost 1 base. The CDR3 sequence is 16 residues long. Germline lookup yields CDR1 SQVTM and CDR2 ANQGSEA. CDR3 coding DNA: TGCAGCGTTGTGGGGACTAGCGGCTTATCCTACAATGAGCAGTTCTTC. This encodes CSVVGTSGLSYNEQFF.

The rearrangement joins TRBV6-8 to TRBJ1-1, with D perhaps matching TRBD1 (5 bases). The germline gives CDR1 MNHGY, CDR2 SAAAGT. There are 13 residues in the CDR3. V lost 7 bases and J lost 4, with 13 bases in between. CDR3 protein: CASIRGSGTEAFF. The CDR3 DNA follows: TGTGCCAGCATACGGGGCAGCGGCACTGAAGCTTTCTTT.

The chain uses TRBV11-1 and TRBJ2-7, with 11 bases identical to TRBD1. The J segment lost 2 bases and the V segment lost 6 bases, leaving 3 bases of the junction unmatched. CDR1 is SGHAT and CDR2 is FQDESV in the germline V gene (reference sequence). There are 14 residues in the CDR3. The CDR3 region is CASSGTGGTYEQYF. As DNA, the CDR3 is TGTGCCAGCAGTGGGACAGGGGGAACCTACGAGCAGTACTTC.

The CDR3, as DNA: TGTGCCAGCAGCTCAATCGGGACCATTGAGGGCTACACCTTC. It specifies CASSSIGTIEGYTF. The rearrangement links TRBV7-9 to TRBJ1-2; possible D gene TRBD1, 5 bases. Germline V lookup: CDR1 SEHNR, CDR2 FQNEAQ (reference sequence). Trimming took off 4 bases at V and 8 bases at J, with 17 bases between the two ends. CDR3 length equals 14 residues.

This clonotype has just a few counts. The V and J genes are TRBV20-1 and TRBJ2-5, with 7 bases that match TRBD1. V was clipped by 3 bases and J by 5 bases; unmatched bases: 15. The CDR3 sequence is 16 residues long. CDR1 DFQATT and CDR2 SNEGSKA come from the germline V gene (reference sequence). The CDR3 region has the DNA TGCAGTGCTAGTCCGAACAGGGGCCCGGTCGTGGAGACCCAGTACTTC. Its translation: CSASPNRGPVVETQYF.

This clonotype turned up a few times. This chain joins TRBV11-3 and TRBJ1-1; 7 bases agree with TRBD1. The CDR3 extends over 13 amino acids. With 4 bases clipped from V and 4 bases from J, the junction kept 3 bases outside the gene matches. Germline CDR1 SGHNT, CDR2 YENEEA. This chain's CDR3 is CASSSRGGTEAFF. The CDR3 nucleotides read TGTGCCAGCAGCTCCAGGGGGGGCACTGAAGCTTTCTTT.

This chain links TRBV20-1 with TRBJ1-1; D unclear. CDR3 size: 14 residues. Trimming removed 3 bases from V and 0 bases from J, with 11 bases in between. CDR1 and CDR2 (germline): DFQATT, SNEGSKA (reference sequence). For the CDR3, the DNA is TGCAGTGCTAGGTGGGGAGGGATGAACACTGAAGCTTTCTTT. Translating it yields CSARWGGMNTEAFF.

The chain links TRBV7-9 to TRBJ1-6; D is ambiguous. The CDR3 is 15 residues long. Looked up from germline, CDR1 is SEHNR and CDR2 is FQNEAQ (reference sequence). V was shortened by 5 bases and J by 7 bases, with 15 bases between the two germline ends. CDR3 nucleotides: TGTGCCAGCAGCCCTGCGCCGCCGGGAAATTCACCCCTCCACTTT. It yields the protein CASSPAPPGNSPLHF.

The chain is built from TRBV10-3 and TRBJ2-1; 10 bases align to TRBD2. The ends lost 6 bases at V and 4 bases at J; junction bases unmatched: 6. This CDR3 is 15 amino acids long. Germline lookup yields CDR1 ENHRY and CDR2 SYGVKD. The CDR3 nucleotides are TGTGCCATCAGGACCGGGACTAGCGAGTACAATGAGCAGTTCTTC. Translation: CAIRTGTSEYNEQFF.

This clonotype showed up just a few times. This chain links TRBV7-8 with TRBJ2-2, with TRBD1 identical over 10 bases. The CDR3 length is 16 residues. Trimming removed 5 bases from V and 3 bases from J; junction bases left unmatched: 6. Per the germline V gene, CDR1 is SGHVS and CDR2 is FQNEAQ. The chain's CDR3 is CASSRGDRGYTGELFF. CDR3 sequence (DNA): TGTGCCAGCAGCAGAGGGGACAGGGGATACACCGGGGAGCTGTTTTTT.

This chain links TRBV6-2 or TRBV6-3 with TRBJ2-7; D might be TRBD1 (5 bases). Trimming pared 5 bases from V and 3 bases from J, leaving 11 bases between. CDR1 and CDR2 from the germline V gene are MNHEY and SVGEGT. This CDR3 spans 13 amino acids. In DNA form, the CDR3 reads TGTGCCAGCAGTCCCCAGGGCCTCTACGAGCAGTACTTC. Translation gives CASSPQGLYEQYF.

This clonotype came up a few times. CDR3 amino acids: CASSAARTAARGELFF. The CDR3 DNA follows: TGTGCCAGCAGCGCAGCAAGGACAGCTGCACGCGGGGAGCTGTTTTTT. This chain connects TRBV11-2 to TRBJ2-2, with D perhaps matching TRBD1 (6 bases). The CDR3 is 16 amino acids. The V gene's germline CDR1 is SGHAT and CDR2 FQNNGV. V was clipped by 5 bases and J by 7 bases, with 20 bases between them.

The genes are TRBV7-2 and TRBJ2-7, with 11 bases identical to TRBD2. The CDR3 covers 16 residues. Trimming cost V 5 bases and J 7 bases; bases outside gene matches: 13. Germline CDR1 reads SGHTA; CDR2 reads FQGNSA. The CDR3 bases are TGTGCCAGCAGCCCCGGCACTAGCGGGAGCTGGGGGGAGCAGTACTTC. Encoded protein: CASSPGTSGSWGEQYF.

This clonotype was observed a handful of times. The rearrangement uses TRBV7-2 and TRBJ2-3; TRBD2 might be the D (6 bases). Trimming shortened V by 5 bases and J by 6 bases, and 15 bases separated the two germline ends. CDR1 SGHTA and CDR2 FQGNSA come from the germline V gene. CDR3 length: 14 amino acids. CDR3 region: CASSAGTGGDTQYF. CDR3 DNA sequence: TGTGCCAGCAGCGCCGGGACTGGAGGGGATACGCAGTATTTT.